This T cell receptor (beta chain) was identified during a study of blood T cell repertoires in COVID-19. Across the study: Whether acute or convalescent, the COVID-19 samples came from the United States, Italy and Spain. Sources were T cells, B-cell-depleted T cells, or PBMCs; the material itself was cDNA or gDNA.

Self-reported history from a screening survey and questionnaire set each donor's cohort. CDR1 LNHDA and CDR2 SQIVND come from the germline V gene (reference sequence). V shed 4 bases, J shed 9 bases, and the junction held 2 bases outside the gene matches. The CDR3 loop spans 12 amino acids. This table comes from immunoSEQ multiplex PCR, and its TCRdb copy is limited to in-frame clones, with some not included. The table records roughly 250,000 clones, 80% to 90% of them present only once. Input material: PBMCs or T cells enriched from blood (not recorded which). This sequence was found in a woman aged 40 to 50 who had been exposed to COVID-19. This chain joins TRBV19 and TRBJ2-5, with TRBD2 identical over 10 bases. The CDR3 DNA reads TGTGCCAGTAGTACTAGCGGGGGCCCCCAGTACTTC. Translating it yields CASSTSGGPQYF.